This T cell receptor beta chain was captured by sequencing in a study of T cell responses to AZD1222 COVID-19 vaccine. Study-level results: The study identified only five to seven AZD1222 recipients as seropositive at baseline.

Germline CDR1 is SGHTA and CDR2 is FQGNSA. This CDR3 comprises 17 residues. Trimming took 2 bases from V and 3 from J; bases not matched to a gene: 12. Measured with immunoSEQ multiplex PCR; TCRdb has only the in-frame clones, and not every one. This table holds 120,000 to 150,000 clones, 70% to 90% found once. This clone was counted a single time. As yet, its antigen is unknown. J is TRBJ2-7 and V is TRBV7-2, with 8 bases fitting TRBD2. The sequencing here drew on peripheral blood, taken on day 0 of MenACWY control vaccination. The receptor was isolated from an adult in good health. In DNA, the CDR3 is TGTGCCAGCAGCTTATACCGACTCGGGGGGGAGAGCTACGAGCAGTACTTC. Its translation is CASSLYRLGGESYEQYF.